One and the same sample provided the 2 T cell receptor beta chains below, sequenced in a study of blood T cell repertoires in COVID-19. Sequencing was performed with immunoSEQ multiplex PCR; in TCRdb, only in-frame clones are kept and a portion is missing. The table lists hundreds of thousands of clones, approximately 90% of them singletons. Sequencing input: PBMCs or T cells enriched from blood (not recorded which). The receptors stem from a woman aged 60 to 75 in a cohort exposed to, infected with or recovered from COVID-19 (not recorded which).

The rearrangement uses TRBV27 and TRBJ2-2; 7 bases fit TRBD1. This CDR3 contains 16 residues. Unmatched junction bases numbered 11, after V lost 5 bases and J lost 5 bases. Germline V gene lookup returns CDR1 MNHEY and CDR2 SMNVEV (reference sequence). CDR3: CASSPSTGTVTGELFF. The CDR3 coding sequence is TGTGCCAGCAGTCCCTCCACCGGGACAGTTACCGGGGAGCTGTTTTTT.

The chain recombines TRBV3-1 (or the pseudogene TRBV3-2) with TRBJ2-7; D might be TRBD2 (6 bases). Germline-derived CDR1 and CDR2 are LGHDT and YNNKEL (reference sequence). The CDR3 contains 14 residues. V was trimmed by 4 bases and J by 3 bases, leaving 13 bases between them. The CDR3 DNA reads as TGTGCCAGCAGCCGCGCGCGGGATCTCTACGAGCAGTACTTC. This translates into CASSRARDLYEQYF.